Detailed here is one T cell receptor (beta chain). The antigen remains undetermined. This sample was included in a study of a mutant IDH1 vaccine in newly diagnosed glioma. Across the study: Visit V12 was conducted at week 35 as the safety follow-up. Visit V13 came later, at week 47.

Noted time point: week 47, end of study. One vaccine dose held 300 ug of mutant IDH1 20-mer peptide and came with topical imiquimod. Astrocytomas found in donors were new, WHO grade 3 or 4, IDH1-mutant and ATRX-lost. TCRdb's table, derived via immunoSEQ multiplex PCR, lists solely in-frame clones and lacks some. The table lists about 84,000 clones, 75% to 85% of them singletons. The sample was PBMCs, taken from a glioma patient whose treatment included an IDH1 peptide vaccine. The TCR comes from a man aged 35 to 55 with glioma.

CDR3 bases: TGTGCCAGTAGTATTCCGAATAGGCGGGAGACCCAGTACTTC. Translating gives CASSIPNRRETQYF. V and J are TRBV19 and TRBJ2-5; no reliable D call. The CDR3 runs 14 residues. The ends were cut back, 3 bases at V and 5 bases at J, with 13 bases in the middle. The V gene's germline CDR1 is LNHDA and CDR2 SQIVND (reference sequence).